This T cell receptor (beta chain) was sequenced during a study of blood T cell repertoires in COVID-19. Assay: immunoSEQ multiplex PCR; the TCRdb copy retains only in-frame clones and omits some. The table shows 250,000 or so clones, with 91% occurring only once. Germline V gene data show CDR1 as SGDLS and CDR2 as YYNGEE. This CDR3 is built from 15 residues. Trimming shortened V by 2 bases and J by 1 base, and 9 bases separated the two germline ends. Specimen: PBMCs or T cells enriched from blood (not recorded which). The clonotype was recovered from a human donor in a cohort exposed to, infected with or recovered from COVID-19 (not recorded which). The donor label of this sample is uncertain. The chain links TRBV9 to TRBJ2-2; no firm D call. This CDR3 is CASSVLLRNTGELFF. The DNA for the CDR3 is TGTGCCAGCAGCGTGTTACTCCGGAACACCGGGGAGCTGTTTTTT.